This T cell receptor beta chain was identified during a study of T cells in Graves' hyperthyroidism and ophthalmopathy (dated by TCRdb to the late 2010s). A note on the overall study: Peripheral blood samples were taken at the time of initial diagnosis, prior to any treatment. To identify distinguishing TCR V-J signatures, a discovery cohort of around 100 patients was used, comprising 40 to 45 with Graves' ophthalmopathy and 55 to 65 with stable Graves' hyperthyroidism. Whether ophthalmopathy could be predicted prospectively was tested in an independent validation cohort made up of approximately 19 hyperthyroidism patients plus 17 patients who later progressed to ophthalmopathy. The roughly 100 discovery patients were randomly divided into training and test sets at a 7:3 ratio. The study also compared thyroid tissue and blood T-cell repertoires from 6 or 7 Graves' hyperthyroidism patients. Following sampling, methimazole starting at 30 mg daily was given to hyperthyroidism patients, and high-dose intravenous methylprednisolone was given to ophthalmopathy patients. TCR Vbeta CDR3 sequencing of 130 to 150 peripheral blood samples (fewer than 45 ophthalmopathy, 75 to 80 hyperthyroidism and roughly 17 progressor patients) is reported in the paper.

Stable Graves' hyperthyroidism was defined as the absence of progression to ophthalmopathy over 18 months of follow-up. The hyperthyroidism patients were between 18 and 65 years old and newly diagnosed, with a disease duration of less than 2 months. The study excluded patients with uncontrolled infections, other autoimmune diseases, pregnancy or lactation. Diagnoses were established on the basis of clinical symptoms, serum thyroxine and TRAb, thyroid ultrasound, and orbital computed tomography. Ficoll-Paque density gradient centrifugation was used to isolate PBMCs from about 9.4 ml of fresh peripheral blood. Total RNA was extracted using Trizol reagent, and RNA quality was assessed on an Agilent 2100 Bioanalyzer. The TCR beta CDR3 regions were amplified from the RNA transcripts. The TCR CDR3 was subjected to a first round of RT-PCR using the HTBI primer set and the Qiagen OneStep RT-PCR kit. A second multiplex PCR round built the libraries, followed by size selection and purification. Libraries were sequenced paired-end with 100 bp reads on an Illumina HiSeq2000. On the authors' methods: Raw data were processed with SOAPnuke, discarding reads with adapters, uncalled bases, mean Phred below 15, or no exact constant-primer or identifier match. High-quality paired reads were merged using COPE v1.2.5, and each unique nucleotide sequence was defined as a clonotype. MiTCR v1.1 was used to align the clonotypes against IMGT TRBV, TRBD and TRBJ reference segments. The analysis included only V-J combinations with a frequency above 0.0001, which together covered 98% to 99.2% of the repertoires. The TCS score was defined as F50 (clonal expansion) divided by E x V (chaos), with BLOSUM62-based TCRdist calculated between CDR3 peptides within each V-J. Welch's t-statistics and random forest reduced around 510 V-J features to 10 to 15, which were used in a naive Bayes classifier (R e1071). TCRdb's own reprocessing of the public reads used fastp at Q25 and MiXCR and kept productive beta chains. Duplicate CDR3 protein sequences are folded into a single record with the most common DNA and genes. The V and J calls and clone size are TCRdb's, not the authors'. The sample table records 480,000 or so distinct CDR3 sequences; around 14% of these occur just once. Together, the top ten hold less than 20% of the sample.

This clonotype was seen many times. The target of this receptor is not known. The input lacks base qualities; no much larger clone sits a single base away. Findings and caveats that apply to the study as a whole: No statistical method was used to fix the sample size in advance, and group allocation was not hidden from the investigators. In validation, the model predicted progression to ophthalmopathy with about 71% sensitivity and about 72% specificity, a median of around six months before onset. A 13 V-J signature model separated ophthalmopathy from stable hyperthyroidism, with around 91% sensitivity and roughly 81% specificity in cross-validation and 80%/75% in testing. Most expanded thyroid clonotypes (frequency above 0.001) were also detected in blood, suggesting blood repertoires may reflect thyroid immune responses.

Including the terminal cysteine and phenylalanine, the CDR3 comprises 15 residues. Only the CDR3 part of the read is kept: 45 bases, read in frame from the first base. From the germline V gene (reference sequence), CDR1 is LNHDA and CDR2 is SQIVND. V has 6 bases trimmed and J has 7 bases trimmed; junction bases matching no gene number 5. The chain was built from TRBV19 and TRBJ2-2; 13 bases in the junction line up with TRBD2. The sequence derives from a woman aged 18-35 years with Graves' hyperthyroidism. Sequencing was performed on blood. The CDR3 reads CASSTGLAGVGELFF. The DNA sequence is as follows: TGTGCCAGTAGCACCGGACTAGCGGGAGTCGGGGAGCTGTTTTTT.